This entry lists 12 T cell receptor beta chains sequenced from one sample in a study of cytomegalovirus exposure and HLA in healthy donors. The PCR was carried out with 60 Vbeta primers and 13 Jbeta primers. Repertoires were generated with immunoSEQ multiplex PCR, while TCRdb's copy carries only in-frame clones and drops some. The table lists roughly 120,000 clones, around 63% of them singletons, with about 9% in the top ten. Sequencing was carried out using PBMCs. Receptors originate from a man aged 40-50 years in good health and CMV-seropositive.

This clone was found a few times. The chain couples TRBV2 to TRBJ1-5; 7 bases are shared with TRBD1. There are 14 residues in the CDR3. Germline V gene lookup returns CDR1 SNHLY and CDR2 FYNNEI. Losses at the gene ends were 7 bases for V and 7 bases for J; bases not matched to a gene: 10. CDR3 protein: CASTPGQVGQPQHF. Here the CDR3 DNA reads TGTGCCAGCACACCTGGACAGGTAGGCCAGCCCCAGCATTTT. Based on the CDR3 plus reference TRBV2 and TRBJ1-5, the full variable domain is EPEVTQTPSHQVTQMGQEVILRCVPISNHLYFYWYRQILGQKVEFLVSFYNNEISEKSEIFDDQFSVERPDGSNFTLKIRSTKLEDSAMYFCASTPGQVGQPQHFGDGTRLSIL.

This clone showed up just a few times. The chain links TRBV18 to TRBJ1-3; a possible D gene is TRBD1 (5 bases). This CDR3 is 15 amino acids long. The germline gives CDR1 KGHSH, CDR2 LQKENI. The V end lost 0 bases, the J end lost 7 bases, and 13 bases lay between the germline ends. The CDR3 DNA follows: TGTGCCAGCTCACCACCAACAGGTTCTCGGAACACCATATATTTT. Its translation is CASSPPTGSRNTIYF.

The chain uses TRBV19 and TRBJ2-7, with 8 bases identical to TRBD1. With 5 bases clipped from V and 4 bases from J, the junction kept 10 bases outside the gene matches. CDR1 is LNHDA, CDR2 SQIVND, per germline (reference sequence). The CDR3 is made up of 15 amino acids. This CDR3 is CASSPGQGFFYEQYF. Here the CDR3 DNA reads TGTGCCAGTAGTCCCGGACAGGGTTTTTTTTACGAGCAGTACTTC.

As regards this clone: This sample also contains other DNA sequences that code for the same CDR3. The chain uses TRBV6-5 and TRBJ2-7; TRBD2 agrees at 9 bases. Germline loops: CDR1 MNHEY, CDR2 SVGAGI. With 0 bases clipped from V and 4 bases from J, the junction kept 4 bases outside the gene matches. This CDR3 has 15 residues. CDR3 loop: CASSYSSSGGYEQYF. In DNA form, the CDR3 reads TGTGCCAGCAGTTACTCGAGTAGCGGGGGATACGAGCAGTACTTC.

V and J are TRBV6-6 and TRBJ2-7, with TRBD2 matching 8 bases. The CDR3 has 16 residues. V lost 6 bases and J lost 6; bases outside the gene matches: 16. Germline V gives CDR1 MNHNY, CDR2 SVGAGI (reference sequence). The CDR3 is CASRTSGGAISGEQYF. The CDR3 region has the DNA TGTGCCAGCAGAACAAGCGGGGGCGCGATCAGCGGCGAGCAGTACTTC.

The chain has TRBV18 and TRBJ1-2, with a possible D match to TRBD1 (5 bases). Germline-derived CDR1 and CDR2 are KGHSH and LQKENI. This CDR3 has 15 amino acids. The ends were cut back, 2 bases at V and 0 bases at J, with 10 bases in the middle. CDR3 DNA: TGTGCCAGCTCACCAGGGGCAGCAGCTAACTATGGCTACACCTTC. This codes for CASSPGAAANYGYTF.

The chain employs TRBV7-2 and TRBJ2-1; D may be TRBD2 (6 bases). The CDR3 has 16 residues. Trimming removed 2 bases at V and 10 bases at J, with 21 bases between. CDR1 is SGHTA, CDR2 FQGNSA, per germline. CDR3 sequence (DNA): TGTGCCAGCAGCTTAAGATTATCGGGAGTACGGGAAGAGCAGTTCTTC. Its protein product is CASSLRLSGVREEQFF.

The sample holds a few counts of this clone. The V call is TRBV27, the J call TRBJ2-6, with D unresolved. Trimming pared 7 bases from V and 0 bases from J, leaving 4 bases between. The V gene's germline CDR1 is MNHEY and CDR2 SMNVEV (reference sequence). The CDR3 consists of 13 residues. CDR3 protein: CASTSSGANVLTF. CDR3 nucleotide sequence: TGTGCCAGCACCAGCTCTGGGGCCAACGTCCTGACTTTC.

This clone was seen more than once but under ten times. The V call is TRBV25-1, the J call TRBJ1-2; D not resolved. This CDR3 region has 12 residues. V was pared by 0 bases and J by 10 bases, with 9 bases between. CDR1 and CDR2 (germline): MGHDK, SYGVNS. Here the CDR3 reads CASSEYMGPYTF. The CDR3 DNA sequence: TGTGCCAGCAGTGAATACATGGGCCCCTACACCTTC.

The chain couples TRBV6-1 to TRBJ2-1; 8 bases align to TRBD1. V lost 6 bases, J lost 16 bases, and 11 bases stayed unmatched. The CDR3 loop spans 12 amino acids. Germline CDR1 and CDR2: MNHNS and SASEGT. CDR3 amino acids: CASSLDRGREFF. DNA of the CDR3: TGTGCCAGCAGCCTCGACAGGGGAAGGGAATTCTTC.

The rearrangement links TRBV6-1 to TRBJ1-2; D is perhaps TRBD1 (6 bases). The CDR3 spans 14 residues. Germline assignment: CDR1 MNHNS and CDR2 SASEGT. Trimming left V 4 bases short and J 7 bases short, with 16 bases between. The CDR3 DNA reads as TGTGCCAGCAGTGCCAGGGGATGGGAAGGTGGCTACACCTTC. It yields the protein CASSARGWEGGYTF.

The chain has TRBV27 and TRBJ1-2; 10 bases are a match to TRBD1. With 5 bases clipped from V and 6 bases from J, the junction kept 6 bases outside the gene matches. The CDR3 consists of 14 residues. Germline V lookup: CDR1 MNHEY, CDR2 SMNVEV (reference sequence). The CDR3 nucleotides read TGTGCCAGCAGTGTACAGGGGACAGGGGATGGCTACACCTTC. Its translation: CASSVQGTGDGYTF.